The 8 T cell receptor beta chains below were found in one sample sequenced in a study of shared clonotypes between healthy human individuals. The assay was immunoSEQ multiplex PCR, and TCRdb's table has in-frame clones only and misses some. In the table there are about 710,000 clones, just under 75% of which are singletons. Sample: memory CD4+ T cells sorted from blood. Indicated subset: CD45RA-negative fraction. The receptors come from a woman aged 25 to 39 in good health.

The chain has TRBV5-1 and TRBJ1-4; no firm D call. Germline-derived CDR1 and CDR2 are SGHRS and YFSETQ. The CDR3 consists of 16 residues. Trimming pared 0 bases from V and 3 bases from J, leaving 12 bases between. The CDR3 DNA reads TGCGCCAGCAGCTTGGGGACGGGGAGGGCTAATGAAAAACTGTTTTTT. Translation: CASSLGTGRANEKLFF.

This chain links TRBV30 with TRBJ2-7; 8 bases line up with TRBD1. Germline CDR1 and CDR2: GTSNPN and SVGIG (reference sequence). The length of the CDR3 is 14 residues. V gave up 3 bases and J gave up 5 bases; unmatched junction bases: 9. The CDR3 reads CAWSRQGAFDEQYF. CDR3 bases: TGTGCCTGGAGCCGCCAGGGGGCGTTTGACGAGCAGTACTTC.

DNA for the CDR3: TGTGCCAGCAGCTTGGGACAGCCGGGGGAGCAGTACTTC. Protein product: CASSLGQPGEQYF. The genes are TRBV28 and TRBJ2-7; 7 nucleotides agree with TRBD1. V dropped 6 bases and J dropped 7; count of bases not matched to a gene: 9. The CDR3 length is 13 residues. Per germline, CDR1 MDHEN and CDR2 SYDVKM.

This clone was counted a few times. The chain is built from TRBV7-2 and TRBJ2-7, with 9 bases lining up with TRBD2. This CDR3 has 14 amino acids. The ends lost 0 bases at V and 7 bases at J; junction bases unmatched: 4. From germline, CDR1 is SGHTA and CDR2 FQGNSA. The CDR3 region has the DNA TGTGCCAGCAGCTTAGCTAGCGGGAGTTGGGAGCAGTACTTC. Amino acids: CASSLASGSWEQYF.

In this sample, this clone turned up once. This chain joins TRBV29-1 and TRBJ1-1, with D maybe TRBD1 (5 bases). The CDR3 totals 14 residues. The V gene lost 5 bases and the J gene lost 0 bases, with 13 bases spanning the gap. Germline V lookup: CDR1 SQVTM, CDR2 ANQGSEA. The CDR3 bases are TGCAGCGTTCAGGGACCTTCCATGAACACTGAAGCTTTCTTT. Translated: CSVQGPSMNTEAFF.

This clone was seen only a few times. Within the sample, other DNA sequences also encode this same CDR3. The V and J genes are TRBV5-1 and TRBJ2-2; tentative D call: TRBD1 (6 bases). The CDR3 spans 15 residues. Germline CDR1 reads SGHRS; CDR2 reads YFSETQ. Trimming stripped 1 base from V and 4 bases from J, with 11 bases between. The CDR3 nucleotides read TGCGCCAGCAGCTTGTCTGGGGGCATCACCGGGGAGCTGTTTTTT. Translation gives CASSLSGGITGELFF.

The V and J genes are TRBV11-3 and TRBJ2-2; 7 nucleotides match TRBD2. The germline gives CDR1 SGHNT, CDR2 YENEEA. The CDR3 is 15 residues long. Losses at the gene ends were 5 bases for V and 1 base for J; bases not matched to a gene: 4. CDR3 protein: CASSPASGNTGELFF. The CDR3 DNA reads TGTGCCAGCAGCCCCGCTAGCGGGAACACCGGGGAGCTGTTTTTT.

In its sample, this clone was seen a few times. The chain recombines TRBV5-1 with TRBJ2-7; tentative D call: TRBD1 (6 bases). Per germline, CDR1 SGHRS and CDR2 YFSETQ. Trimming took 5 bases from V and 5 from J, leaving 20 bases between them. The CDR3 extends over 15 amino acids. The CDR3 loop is CASRAITGMGNEQYF. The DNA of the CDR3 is TGCGCCAGCAGGGCGATTACAGGGATGGGGAACGAGCAGTACTTC.